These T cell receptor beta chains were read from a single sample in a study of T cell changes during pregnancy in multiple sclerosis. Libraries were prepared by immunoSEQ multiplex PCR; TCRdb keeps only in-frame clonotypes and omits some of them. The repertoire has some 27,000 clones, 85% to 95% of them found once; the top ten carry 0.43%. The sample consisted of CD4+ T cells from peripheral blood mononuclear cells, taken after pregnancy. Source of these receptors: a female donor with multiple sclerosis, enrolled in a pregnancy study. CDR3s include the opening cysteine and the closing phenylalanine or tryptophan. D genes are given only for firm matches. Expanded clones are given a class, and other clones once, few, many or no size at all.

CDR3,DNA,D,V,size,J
CASSLQGEETQYF,TGCGCCAGCAGCCTGCAGGGGGAAGAGACCCAGTACTTC,TRBD1,TRBV5-1,-,TRBJ2-5
CASRGAGGSDTQYF,TGTGCCAGCAGGGGAGCAGGGGGCTCAGATACGCAGTATTTT,TRBD1,TRBV28,-,TRBJ2-3
CASAPDRVSNQPQHF,TGTGCCAGTGCCCCGGACAGGGTGAGCAATCAGCCCCAGCATTTT,TRBD1,TRBV19,few,TRBJ1-5
CASSLDSGTSKDNEQFF,TGCGCCAGCAGCTTGGACTCCGGGACTAGTAAAGACAATGAGCAGTTCTTC,TRBD2,TRBV5-1,-,TRBJ2-1
CSARDSNSYEQYF,TGCAGCGCTAGGGACAGTAACTCCTACGAGCAGTACTTC,TRBD1,TRBV29-1,-,TRBJ2-7
CATTRALNEKLFF,TGTGCCACCACCAGGGCCCTTAATGAAAAACTGTTTTTT,-,TRBV10-3,-,TRBJ1-4
CASSLGQKYEQYF,TGTGCCAGCAGCTTAGGCCAGAAATACGAGCAGTACTTC,-,TRBV7-6,-,TRBJ2-7
CASSPDRNTGELFF,TGTGCCAGCAGCCCGGACAGGAACACCGGGGAGCTGTTTTTT,-,TRBV7-2,-,TRBJ2-2
CASRLRDREAFF,TGTGCCAGCCGGCTCCGAGACAGGGAGGCTTTCTTT,TRBD1,TRBV28,-,TRBJ1-1
CASSLQGRDEQFF,TGCGCCAGCAGCTTACAGGGTCGGGATGAGCAGTTCTTC,-,TRBV5-1,-,TRBJ2-1
CASGGLFNEQFF,TGTGCCAGCGGGGGACTATTCAATGAGCAGTTCTTC,TRBD2,TRBV25-1,-,TRBJ2-1
CASMEDSGTGELFF,TGTGCCAGCATGGAGGACTCGGGAACCGGGGAGCTGTTTTTT,-,TRBV6-4,-,TRBJ2-2